Following are 11 T cell receptor beta chains from one sample sequenced in a study of T cells of healthy individuals. TCRdb itself ran the 5' RACE reads through MiXCR, one entry per CDR3 protein. The repertoire consists of 65,000 to 90,000 distinct CDR3 sequences, with approximately 5.4% occurring once and the leading ten covering 6.5% to 8%. Receptors were obtained from a female donor in good health.

The table lists this clonotype with many counts. J is TRBJ1-3 and V is TRBV3-1; D remains unclear. The germline V and J ends were trimmed by 2 bases and 4 bases, with 9 bases remaining between them. Germline V lookup: CDR1 LGHDT, CDR2 YNNKEL (reference sequence). The CDR3 extends over 14 amino acids. The CDR3 protein is CASSQWESGNTIYF. The CDR3, as DNA: TGTGCCAGCAGCCAATGGGAGTCCGGAAACACCATATATTTT.

This clonotype came up a few times. The chain carries TRBV20-1 and TRBJ2-7; TRBD1 matches 7 bases. V shed 3 bases, J shed 2 bases, and the junction held 4 bases outside the gene matches. Germline-derived CDR1 and CDR2 are DFQATT and SNEGSKA (reference sequence). The CDR3 is made up of 13 amino acids. The CDR3 nucleotides read TGCAGTGCTAGTAGGGACAGAGCCTACGAGCAGTACTTC. Translating gives CSASRDRAYEQYF.

This clonotype was picked up many times. The chain has TRBV29-1 and TRBJ2-7; the match to TRBD1 covers 8 bases. V shed 7 bases and J 6 bases; nucleotides not matched to a gene: 5. Germline CDR1 SQVTM, CDR2 ANQGSEA. This CDR3 is built from 11 residues. DNA of the CDR3: TGCAGCGCCTACCAGGGGGCCGAGCAGTACTTC. It translates to CSAYQGAEQYF.

At least ten counts were recorded for this clonotype. This chain links TRBV20-1 with TRBJ2-7; TRBD1 matches at 10 bases. Trimming removed 6 bases from V and 0 bases from J; junction bases left unmatched: 5. Looked up from germline, CDR1 is DFQATT and CDR2 is SNEGSKA (reference sequence). CDR3 length equals 14 residues. The DNA for the CDR3 is TGCAGTGCAAAGGACAGGGGGGTCTCCTACGAGCAGTACTTC. It is translated as CSAKDRGVSYEQYF.

The chain carries TRBV29-1 and TRBJ1-5; weak D call: TRBD1 (5 bases). Between the trimmed V and J ends, which lost 7 bases and 0 bases, there was a span of 7 bases. Germline CDR1 reads SQVTM; CDR2 reads ANQGSEA. The CDR3 has 12 residues. CDR3 sequence (DNA): TGCAGCGGGGGGAATAGCAATCAGCCCCAGCATTTT. It specifies CSGGNSNQPQHF. Filled out from reference TRBV29-1 and TRBJ1-5, the complete variable domain reads SAVISQKPSRDICQRGTSLTIQCQVDSQVTMMFWYRQQPGQSLTLIATANQGSEATYESGFVIDKFPISRPNLTFSTLTVSNMSPEDSSIYLCSGGNSNQPQHFGDGTRLSIL.

This clonotype appeared many times. The chain recombines TRBV7-9 with TRBJ2-5; no clear D. CDR1 and CDR2 (germline): SEHNR, FQNEAQ (reference sequence). The CDR3 totals 13 residues. Trimming took 2 bases from V and 2 from J, leaving 6 bases between them. The CDR3 sequence: CASSLTTQETQYF. In nucleotides, the CDR3 is TGTGCCAGCAGCTTAACGACGCAAGAGACCCAGTACTTC.

This clonotype was found many times. The V gene is TRBV7-8, the J gene TRBJ2-3; TRBD2 agrees at 8 bases. Germline CDR1 reads SGHVS; CDR2 reads FQNEAQ. CDR3 length: 17 residues. Losses at the gene ends were 0 bases for V and 2 bases for J; bases not matched to a gene: 7. The CDR3 spells CASSLAQLAGLTDTQYF. The CDR3 DNA is TGTGCCAGCAGCTTAGCGCAGCTAGCGGGCCTCACAGATACGCAGTATTTT.

This clonotype was recorded at least ten times. The chain is built from TRBV11-2 and TRBJ2-5, with TRBD2 matching over 10 bases. CDR1 SGHAT and CDR2 FQNNGV come from the germline V gene. The CDR3 has 17 amino acids. J gave up 6 bases and V 1 base, and 11 bases lay outside the gene matches. The DNA for the CDR3 is TGTGCCAGCAGCTTAGTTTGGGAGCGGGAGGGATCTAAGACCCAGTACTTC. Encoded protein: CASSLVWEREGSKTQYF. The full variable domain, with the rest looked up from reference TRBV11-2 and TRBJ2-5, is EAGVAQSPRYKIIEKRQSVAFWCNPISGHATLYWYQQILGQGPKLLIQFQNNGVVDDSQLPKDRFSAERLKGVDSTLKIQPAKLEDSAVYLCASSLVWEREGSKTQYFGPGTRLLVL.

The sample holds a few counts of this clonotype. The chain joins TRBV9 to TRBJ2-3; 12 bases match TRBD2. The germline V gene has CDR1 SGDLS and CDR2 YYNGEE. This CDR3 is 19 amino acids long. With V trimmed by 4 bases and J by 4 bases, 16 bases remained unmatched. CDR3 residues: CASSPNRTSGKLNADTQYF. For the CDR3, the DNA is TGTGCCAGCAGCCCAAACCGGACTAGCGGGAAGCTGAACGCAGATACGCAGTATTTT.

The sample holds one count of this clonotype. The rearrangement uses TRBV3-1 and TRBJ2-7; unclear D gene. The V gene's germline CDR1 is LGHDT and CDR2 YNNKEL (reference sequence). V dropped 2 bases and J dropped 5 bases, with 13 bases sitting between them. This CDR3 region has 14 residues. CDR3 sequence reads: CASSQTWGTHEQYF. CDR3 nucleotides: TGTGCCAGCAGCCAAACGTGGGGAACCCACGAGCAGTACTTC.

This clonotype has a handful of counts. This chain joins TRBV6-5 and TRBJ2-7; D is undetermined. In germline, CDR1 is MNHEY, CDR2 SVGAGI. Trimming left V 4 bases short and J 2 bases short, with 12 bases between. The CDR3 loop spans 14 amino acids. The CDR3 nucleotides read TGTGCCAGCAGTTCCGGTGGCGGTACCTACGAGCAGTACTTC. This gives the protein CASSSGGGTYEQYF.